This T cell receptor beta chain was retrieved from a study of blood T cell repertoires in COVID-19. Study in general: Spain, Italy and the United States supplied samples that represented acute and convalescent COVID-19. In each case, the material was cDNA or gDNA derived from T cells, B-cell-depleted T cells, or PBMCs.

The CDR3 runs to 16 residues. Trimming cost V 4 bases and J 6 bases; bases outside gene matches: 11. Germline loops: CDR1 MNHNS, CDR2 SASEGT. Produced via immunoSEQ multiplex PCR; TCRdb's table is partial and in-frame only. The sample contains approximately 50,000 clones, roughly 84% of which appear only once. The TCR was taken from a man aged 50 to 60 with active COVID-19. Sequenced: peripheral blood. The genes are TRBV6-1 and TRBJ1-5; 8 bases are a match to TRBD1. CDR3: CASSGAAQGALQPQHF. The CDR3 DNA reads TGTGCCAGCAGTGGGGCCGCTCAGGGGGCACTTCAGCCCCAGCATTTT.